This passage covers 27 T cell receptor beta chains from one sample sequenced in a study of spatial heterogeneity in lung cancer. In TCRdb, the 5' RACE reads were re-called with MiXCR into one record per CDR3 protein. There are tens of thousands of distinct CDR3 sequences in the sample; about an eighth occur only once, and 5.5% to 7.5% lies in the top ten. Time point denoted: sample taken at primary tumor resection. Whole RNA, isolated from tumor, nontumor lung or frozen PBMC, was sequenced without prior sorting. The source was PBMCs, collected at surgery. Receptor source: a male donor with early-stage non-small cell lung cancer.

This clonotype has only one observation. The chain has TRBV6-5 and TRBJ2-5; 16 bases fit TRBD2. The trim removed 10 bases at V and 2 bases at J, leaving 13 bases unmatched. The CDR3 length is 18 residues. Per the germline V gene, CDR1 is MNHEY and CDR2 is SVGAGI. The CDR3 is CATGTSGRAAPFQETQYF. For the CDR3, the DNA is TGTGCCACCGGGACTAGCGGGAGGGCCGCCCCTTTTCAAGAGACCCAGTACTTC.

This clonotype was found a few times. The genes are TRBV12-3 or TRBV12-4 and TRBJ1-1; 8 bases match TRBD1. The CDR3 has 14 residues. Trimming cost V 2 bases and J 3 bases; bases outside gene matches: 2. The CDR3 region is CASSLQGADTEAFF. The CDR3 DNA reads TGTGCCAGCAGTTTACAGGGGGCGGACACTGAAGCTTTCTTT.

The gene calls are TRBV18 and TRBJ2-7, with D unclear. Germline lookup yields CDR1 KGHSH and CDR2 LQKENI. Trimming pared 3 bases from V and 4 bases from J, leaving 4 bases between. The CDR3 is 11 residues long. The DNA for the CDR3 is TGTGCCAGCTCACCCGAGTACGAGCAGTACTTC. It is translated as CASSPEYEQYF.

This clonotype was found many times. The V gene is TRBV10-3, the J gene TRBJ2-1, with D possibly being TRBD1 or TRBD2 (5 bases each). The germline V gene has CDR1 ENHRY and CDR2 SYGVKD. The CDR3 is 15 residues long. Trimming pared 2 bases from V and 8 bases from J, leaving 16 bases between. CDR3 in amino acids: CAISEPGPRGDEQFF. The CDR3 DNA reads TGTGCCATCAGTGAGCCGGGGCCAAGAGGGGATGAGCAGTTCTTC.

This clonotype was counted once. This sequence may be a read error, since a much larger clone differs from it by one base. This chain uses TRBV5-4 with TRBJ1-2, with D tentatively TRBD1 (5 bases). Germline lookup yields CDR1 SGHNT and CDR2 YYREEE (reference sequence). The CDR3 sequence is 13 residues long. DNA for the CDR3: TGTGCCAGCAGCTTGAGGGGCCGCTATAGCTACACCTTC. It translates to CASSLRGRYSYTF.

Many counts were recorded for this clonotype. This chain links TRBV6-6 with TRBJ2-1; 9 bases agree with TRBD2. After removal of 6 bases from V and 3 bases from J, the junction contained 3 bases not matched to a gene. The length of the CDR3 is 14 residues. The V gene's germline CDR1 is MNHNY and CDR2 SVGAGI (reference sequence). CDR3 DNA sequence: TGTGCCAGCAGCTATAGCGGGGGCTACAATGAGCAGTTCTTC. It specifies CASSYSGGYNEQFF.

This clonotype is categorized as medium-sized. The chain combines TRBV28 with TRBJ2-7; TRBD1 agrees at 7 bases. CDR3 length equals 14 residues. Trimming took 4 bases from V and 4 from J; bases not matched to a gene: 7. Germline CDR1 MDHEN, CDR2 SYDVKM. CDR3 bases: TGTGCCAGCAGTTCCTCCGGGACAGATTACGAGCAGTACTTC. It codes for CASSSSGTDYEQYF.

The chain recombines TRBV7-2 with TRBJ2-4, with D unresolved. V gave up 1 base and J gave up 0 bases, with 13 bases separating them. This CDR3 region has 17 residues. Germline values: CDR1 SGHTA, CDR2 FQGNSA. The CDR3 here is CASSLESSHQAKNIQYF. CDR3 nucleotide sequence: TGTGCCAGCAGCTTAGAGTCGAGCCACCAAGCCAAAAACATTCAGTACTTC.

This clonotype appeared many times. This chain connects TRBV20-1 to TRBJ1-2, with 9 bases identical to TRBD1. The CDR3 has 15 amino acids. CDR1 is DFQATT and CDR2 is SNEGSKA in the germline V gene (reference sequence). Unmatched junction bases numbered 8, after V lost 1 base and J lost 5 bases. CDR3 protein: CSARGPTGGGYGYTF. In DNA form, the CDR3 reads TGCAGTGCTAGAGGACCGACAGGGGGAGGGTATGGCTACACCTTC.

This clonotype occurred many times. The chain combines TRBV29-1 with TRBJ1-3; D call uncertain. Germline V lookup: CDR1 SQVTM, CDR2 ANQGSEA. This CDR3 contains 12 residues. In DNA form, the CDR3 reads TGCAGTGTAATCCTGGGAGGAAACACCATATATTTT. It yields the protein CSVILGGNTIYF.

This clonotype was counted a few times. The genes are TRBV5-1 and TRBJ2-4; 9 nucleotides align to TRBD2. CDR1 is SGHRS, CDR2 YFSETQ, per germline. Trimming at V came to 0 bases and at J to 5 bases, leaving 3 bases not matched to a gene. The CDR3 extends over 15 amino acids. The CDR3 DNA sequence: TGCGCCAGCAGCTTGGTTTTAGCGGGGGAAAACATTCAGTACTTC. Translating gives CASSLVLAGENIQYF.

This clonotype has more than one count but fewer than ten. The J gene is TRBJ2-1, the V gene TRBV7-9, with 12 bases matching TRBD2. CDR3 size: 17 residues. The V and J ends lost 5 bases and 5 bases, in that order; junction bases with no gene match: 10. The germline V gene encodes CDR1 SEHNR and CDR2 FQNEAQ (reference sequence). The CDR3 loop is CASSPPSGREGDNEQFF. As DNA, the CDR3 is TGTGCCAGCAGCCCCCCTAGCGGGAGGGAAGGGGACAATGAGCAGTTCTTC.

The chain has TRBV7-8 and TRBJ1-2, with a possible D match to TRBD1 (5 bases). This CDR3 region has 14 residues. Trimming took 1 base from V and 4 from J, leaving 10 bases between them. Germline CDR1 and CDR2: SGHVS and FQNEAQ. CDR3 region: CASSLVGGSYGYTF. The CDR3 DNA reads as TGTGCCAGCAGCTTAGTCGGGGGATCCTATGGCTACACCTTC.

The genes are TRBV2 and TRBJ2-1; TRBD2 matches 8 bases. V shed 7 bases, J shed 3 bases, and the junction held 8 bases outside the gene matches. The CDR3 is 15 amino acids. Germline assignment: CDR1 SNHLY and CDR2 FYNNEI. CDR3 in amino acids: CASTFEGLDYNEQFF. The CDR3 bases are TGTGCCAGCACCTTTGAGGGACTAGACTACAATGAGCAGTTCTTC.

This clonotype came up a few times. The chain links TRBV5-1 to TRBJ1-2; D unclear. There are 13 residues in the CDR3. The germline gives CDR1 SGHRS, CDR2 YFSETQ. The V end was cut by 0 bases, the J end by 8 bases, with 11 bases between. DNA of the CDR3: TGCGCCAGCAGCTTGGCCGACGCACGGGGCTACACCTTC. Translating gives CASSLADARGYTF.

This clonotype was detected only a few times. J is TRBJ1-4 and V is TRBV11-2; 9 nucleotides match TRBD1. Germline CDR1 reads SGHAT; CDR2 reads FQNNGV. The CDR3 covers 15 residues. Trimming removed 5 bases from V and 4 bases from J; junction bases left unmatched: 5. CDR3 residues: CASSLQGAGNEKLFF. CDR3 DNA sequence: TGTGCCAGCAGCCTACAGGGGGCCGGTAATGAAAAACTGTTTTTT.

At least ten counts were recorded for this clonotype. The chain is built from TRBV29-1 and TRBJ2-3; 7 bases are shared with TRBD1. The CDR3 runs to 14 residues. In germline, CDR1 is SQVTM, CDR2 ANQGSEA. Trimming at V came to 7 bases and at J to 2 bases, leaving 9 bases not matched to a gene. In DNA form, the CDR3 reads TGCAGCGGCGGATTGGGGACAGTCACAGATACGCAGTATTTT. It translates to CSGGLGTVTDTQYF.

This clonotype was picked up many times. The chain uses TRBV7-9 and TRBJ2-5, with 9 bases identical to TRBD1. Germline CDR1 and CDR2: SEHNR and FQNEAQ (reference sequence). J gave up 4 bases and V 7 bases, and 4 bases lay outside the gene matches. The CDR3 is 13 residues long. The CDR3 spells CASIPTGGETQYF. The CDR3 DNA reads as TGTGCCAGCATCCCGACAGGGGGAGAGACCCAGTACTTC.

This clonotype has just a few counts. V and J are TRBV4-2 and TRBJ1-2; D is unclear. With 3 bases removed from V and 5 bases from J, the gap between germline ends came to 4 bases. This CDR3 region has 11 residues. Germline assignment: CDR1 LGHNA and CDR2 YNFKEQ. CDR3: CASSQLYGYTF. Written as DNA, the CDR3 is TGTGCCAGCAGCCAGCTTTATGGCTACACCTTC.

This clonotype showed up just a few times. CDR3 sequence: CASSRGEGYTF. Written as DNA, the CDR3 is TGCGCCAGCAGCAGGGGGGAAGGCTACACCTTC. This chain joins TRBV4-1 and TRBJ1-2; D possibly corresponds to TRBD1 (6 bases). The germline V gene has CDR1 MGHRA and CDR2 YSYEKL. The V gene lost 5 bases and the J gene lost 8 bases, with 9 bases spanning the gap. The CDR3 consists of 11 residues.

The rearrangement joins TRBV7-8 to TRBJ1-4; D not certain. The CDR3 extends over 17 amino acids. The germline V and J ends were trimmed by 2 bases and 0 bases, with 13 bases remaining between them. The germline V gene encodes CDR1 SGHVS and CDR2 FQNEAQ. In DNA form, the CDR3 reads TGTGCCAGCAGCTTAAGTTCGAGTTCGGCAACTAATGAAAAACTGTTTTTT. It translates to CASSLSSSSATNEKLFF.

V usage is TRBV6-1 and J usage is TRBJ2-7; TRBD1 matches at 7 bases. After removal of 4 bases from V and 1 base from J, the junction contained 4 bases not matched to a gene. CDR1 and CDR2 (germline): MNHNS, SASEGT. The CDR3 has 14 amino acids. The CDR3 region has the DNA TGTGCCAGCAGTGCCCGGGGACAGTCCTACGAGCAGTACTTC. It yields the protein CASSARGQSYEQYF.

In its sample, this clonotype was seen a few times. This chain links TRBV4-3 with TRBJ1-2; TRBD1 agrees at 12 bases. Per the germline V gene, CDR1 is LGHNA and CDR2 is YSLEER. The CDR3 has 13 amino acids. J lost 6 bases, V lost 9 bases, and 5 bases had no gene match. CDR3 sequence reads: CASGTGGRNGYTF. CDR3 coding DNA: TGCGCCAGTGGGACAGGGGGCCGGAATGGCTACACCTTC.

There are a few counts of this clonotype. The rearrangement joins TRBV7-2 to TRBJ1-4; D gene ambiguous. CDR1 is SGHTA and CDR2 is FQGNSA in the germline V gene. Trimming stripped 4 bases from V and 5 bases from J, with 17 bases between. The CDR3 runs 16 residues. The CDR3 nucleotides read TGTGCCAGCAGCTCCACCTCGGACGGCCCGAATGAAAAACTGTTTTTT. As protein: CASSSTSDGPNEKLFF.

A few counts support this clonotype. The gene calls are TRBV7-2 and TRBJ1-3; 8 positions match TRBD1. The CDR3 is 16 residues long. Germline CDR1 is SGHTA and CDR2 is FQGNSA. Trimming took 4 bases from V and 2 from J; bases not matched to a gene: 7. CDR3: CASSWQGASPGNTIYF. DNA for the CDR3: TGTGCCAGCAGCTGGCAGGGGGCGAGTCCTGGAAACACCATATATTTT.

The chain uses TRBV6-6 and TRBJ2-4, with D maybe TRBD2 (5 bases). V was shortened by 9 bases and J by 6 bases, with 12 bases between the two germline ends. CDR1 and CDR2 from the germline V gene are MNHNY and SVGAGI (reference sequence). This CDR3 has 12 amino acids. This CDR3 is CASAPRGNIQYF. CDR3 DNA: TGTGCCAGTGCCCCCCGGGGAAACATTCAGTACTTC.

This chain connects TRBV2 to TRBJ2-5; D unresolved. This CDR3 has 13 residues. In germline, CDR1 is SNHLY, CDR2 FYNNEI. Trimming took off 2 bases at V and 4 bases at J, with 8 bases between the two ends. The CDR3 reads CASSESPGETQYF. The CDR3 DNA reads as TGTGCCAGCAGTGAAAGTCCTGGAGAGACCCAGTACTTC. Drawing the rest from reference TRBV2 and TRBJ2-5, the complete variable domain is EPEVTQTPSHQVTQMGQEVILRCVPISNHLYFYWYRQILGQKVEFLVSFYNNEISEKSEIFDDQFSVERPDGSNFTLKIRSTKLEDSAMYFCASSESPGETQYFGPGTRLLVL.